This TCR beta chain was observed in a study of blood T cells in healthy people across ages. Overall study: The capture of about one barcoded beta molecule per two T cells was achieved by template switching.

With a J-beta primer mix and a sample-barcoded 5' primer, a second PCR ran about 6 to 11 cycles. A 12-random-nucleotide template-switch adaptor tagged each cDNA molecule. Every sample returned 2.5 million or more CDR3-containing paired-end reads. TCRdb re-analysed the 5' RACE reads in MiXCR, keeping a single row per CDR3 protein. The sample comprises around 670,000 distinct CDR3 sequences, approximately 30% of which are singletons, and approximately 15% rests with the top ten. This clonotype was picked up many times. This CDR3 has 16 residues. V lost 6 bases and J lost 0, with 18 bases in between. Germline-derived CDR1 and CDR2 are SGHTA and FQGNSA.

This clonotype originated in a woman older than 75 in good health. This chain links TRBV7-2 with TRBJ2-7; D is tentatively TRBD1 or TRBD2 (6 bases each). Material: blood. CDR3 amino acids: CASSSGPGGPSYEQYF. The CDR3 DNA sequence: TGTGCCAGCAGTTCCGGGCCCGGGGGCCCCTCCTACGAGCAGTACTTC. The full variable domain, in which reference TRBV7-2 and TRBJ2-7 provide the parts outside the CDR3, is GAGVSQSPSNKVTEKGKDVELRCDPISGHTALYWYRQSLGQGLEFLIYFQGNSAPDKSGLPSDRFSAERTGGSVSTLTIQRTQQEDSAVYLCASSSGPGGPSYEQYFGPGTRLTVT.